The 8 T cell receptor beta chains in this list originate from one sample, sequenced in a study of Ad26.COV2.S vaccination and SARS-CoV-2 variants. The repertoire was sequenced with immunoSEQ multiplex PCR; TCRdb's copy has only in-frame clones and lacks some. Of about 350,000 clones listed, roughly 84% were seen once; the top ten hold about 3%. Treatment indicated: over 15 received Ad26.COV2.S at low or high dose, single or two shots; 5 received placebo; per-sample allocation not given. Samples were taken on day 63 after the first vaccine or placebo injection. Sequences were derived from peripheral blood, sampled in a trial of Ad26.COV2.S vaccine versus placebo. These TCRs come from a person between 18 and 59 years old who received the Ad26.COV2.S COVID-19 vaccine or a placebo.

This clone was detected once. The J gene is TRBJ2-3, the V gene TRBV7-9; a weak D match, TRBD1 (5 bases). Germline V CDR1 and CDR2: SEHNR, FQNEAQ (reference sequence). This CDR3 contains 17 residues. V lost 1 base and J lost 3, with 17 bases in between. CDR3 nucleotides: TGTGCCAGCAGCTTAGTTCTGGGGCCCCAAGGTACAGATACGCAGTATTTT. It translates to CASSLVLGPQGTDTQYF.

In regard to this clone: One end of the junction fails to match germline, which may point to a read error. The chain employs TRBV7-9 and TRBJ1-3, with D hard to call. The CDR3 loop spans 11 amino acids. In germline, CDR1 is SEHNR, CDR2 FQNEAQ (reference sequence). CDR3 coding DNA: TGTGCCAGCAGCTTAGGGGGTCGGAGGCATTTT. Amino acids: CASSLGGRRHF.

This clone occurred once. This CDR3 reads CSVEVGSGGAGDEQYF. CDR3 sequence (DNA): TGCAGCGTTGAAGTGGGTAGCGGGGGAGCCGGGGACGAGCAGTACTTC. The chain is built from TRBV29-1 and TRBJ2-7; 9 nucleotides agree with TRBD2. From germline, CDR1 is SQVTM and CDR2 ANQGSEA. Losses at the gene ends were 1 base for V and 5 bases for J; bases not matched to a gene: 12. The CDR3 spans 16 residues.

This clone was recorded a few times. Germline and junction disagree at one end, which may indicate a read error. This chain links TRBV7-7 with TRBJ2-1; 11 bases fit TRBD2. CDR1 and CDR2 from the germline V gene are SSHAT and FNYEAQ (reference sequence). The CDR3 has 15 amino acids. Here the CDR3 DNA reads TGTGCTAGCAGCTTCGGGACTAGCGGCTACAATGAGCAGTTCTTC. It yields the protein CASSFGTSGYNEQFF.

The gene calls are TRBV15 and TRBJ2-2; D ambiguous. CDR3 length equals 15 residues. The V and J ends lost 5 bases and 5 bases respectively, with 15 bases between them. CDR1 LNHNV and CDR2 YYDKDF come from the germline V gene (reference sequence). The CDR3 reads CATSATFGWTGELFF. For the CDR3, the DNA is TGTGCCACCAGCGCTACCTTCGGCTGGACCGGGGAGCTGTTTTTT.

V is TRBV19 and J is TRBJ1-1; D uncertain. The germline gives CDR1 LNHDA, CDR2 SQIVND (reference sequence). The CDR3 contains 13 residues. Trimming removed 3 bases from V and 4 bases from J, with 9 bases in between. The CDR3 loop is CASSMTATTEAFF. In DNA, the CDR3 is TGTGCCAGTAGTATGACCGCGACCACTGAAGCTTTCTTT.

This sequence joins TRBV6-5 and TRBJ1-2; a possible D gene is TRBD1 (6 bases). The CDR3 contains 15 residues. V dropped 5 bases and J dropped 3 bases, with 16 bases sitting between them. Germline V lookup: CDR1 MNHEY, CDR2 SVGAGI. CDR3 sequence: CASSPEGGSDYGYTF. The CDR3 DNA is TGTGCCAGCAGTCCTGAGGGGGGGTCGGACTATGGCTACACCTTC.

J is TRBJ2-1 and V is TRBV9; tentatively, D is TRBD2 (7 bases). The V end was cut by 4 bases, the J end by 0 bases, with 11 bases between. Germline CDR1 is SGDLS and CDR2 is YYNGEE. The CDR3 contains 15 residues. CDR3 in DNA: TGTGCCAGCAGCCCGGGGGGCCCCTCCTACAATGAGCAGTTCTTC. Translating it yields CASSPGGPSYNEQFF. Full variable domain (rest looked up from reference TRBV9 and TRBJ2-1): DSGVTQTPKHLITATGQRVTLRCSPRSGDLSVYWYQQSLDQGLQFLIQYYNGEERAKGNILERFSAQQFPDLHSELNLSSLELGDSALYFCASSPGGPSYNEQFFGPGTRLTVL.